The clone carrying this T cell receptor beta chain was counted a single time. CDR3 length equals 16 residues. V was pared by 4 bases and J by 4 bases, with 8 bases of the junction left unmatched. The germline V gene encodes CDR1 LNHDA and CDR2 SQIVND (reference sequence). How the authors handled the data: Estimation of nucleated cell counts relied on the amplification of reference gene primers. Only in-frame clones appear in the TCRdb table, and some are missing; sequencing was by immunoSEQ multiplex PCR. Clone size and V and J calls were adopted from that table, with D and trimming inferred from the DNA. Here the sample spans 75,000 or so clones, approximately 91% being singletons. These data belong to a study of blood T cell repertoires in COVID-19. Study overall: The analysed material was cDNA or gDNA that came from T cells, B-cell-depleted T cells, or PBMCs.

This receptor was taken from a man between 65 and 85 years old with acute or convalescent COVID-19. Input material: peripheral blood. V gene TRBV19 combines with J gene TRBJ2-1, with 9 positions matching TRBD2. The CDR3 spells CASSTRTSENYNEQFF. The CDR3 nucleotides read TGTGCCAGTAGTACTCGGACTAGCGAAAATTACAATGAGCAGTTCTTC.